The 29 T cell receptor beta chains below all came from one sample that was sequenced in a study of T cell responses to AZD1222 COVID-19 vaccine (TCRdb year 2021). To prepare the library, the immunoSEQ multiplex PCR assay was applied. TCRdb took over this immuneACCESS table, retaining in-frame rearrangements with V and J assigned. Such tables are incomplete; in checked studies, under half of the missing clones stem from an unresolved V gene, and the remainder is unexplained. The sample table holds fewer than 85,000 clones, of which around 87% were seen once. The top ten constitute around 18% of the sample. This specimen's time point label, interpreted: about 28 days (+/-7) after the second vaccine dose. Sample: peripheral blood, taken 28 days after the second AZD1222 dose. The origin of the receptors is an adult who received the AZD1222 COVID-19 vaccine.

The rearrangement uses TRBV7-9 and TRBJ2-7; 8 positions match TRBD1. J was trimmed by 5 bases and V by 1 base; bases with no gene match: 7. The CDR3 totals 15 residues. The germline V gene encodes CDR1 SEHNR and CDR2 FQNEAQ (reference sequence). The CDR3 DNA follows: TGTGCCAGCAGCTTAGGCGGGCAGGGGGCCCACGAGCAGTACTTC. Protein product: CASSLGGQGAHEQYF.

The chain has TRBV7-9 and TRBJ1-4; D is undetermined. The V gene's germline CDR1 is SEHNR and CDR2 FQNEAQ (reference sequence). V lost 6 bases and J lost 8, with 7 bases in between. The CDR3 spans 11 residues. The CDR3 loop is CASRDGEKLFF. Written as DNA, the CDR3 is TGTGCCAGCAGGGATGGGGAAAAACTGTTTTTT.

The gene calls are TRBV11-1 and TRBJ1-1; unclear D gene. Trimming took 1 base from V and 2 from J, leaving 5 bases between them. The germline V gene has CDR1 SGHAT and CDR2 FQDESV (reference sequence). The CDR3 covers 13 residues. The CDR3 region has the DNA TGTGCCAGCAGCTTAGAGTACAACACTGAAGCTTTCTTT. It is translated as CASSLEYNTEAFF.

This clone showed up just once. CDR3: CASSLEQGTYNEQFF. The CDR3 nucleotides are TGTGCCAGCAGCTTGGAGCAGGGGACCTACAATGAGCAGTTCTTC. The chain uses TRBV5-8 and TRBJ2-1; D possibly corresponds to TRBD1 (6 bases). Trimming shortened V by 0 bases and J by 2 bases, and 9 bases separated the two germline ends. This CDR3 is built from 15 residues. CDR1 SGHTS and CDR2 YDEGEE come from the germline V gene. Complete variable domain (other parts from reference TRBV5-8 and TRBJ2-1): EAGVTQSPTHLIKTRGQQATLRCSPISGHTSVYWYQQALGLGLQFLLWYDEGEERNRGNFPPRFSGRQFPNYSSELNVNALELEDSALYLCASSLEQGTYNEQFFGPGTRLTVL.

The V and J genes are TRBV2 and TRBJ1-2; no firm D call. Trimming stripped 2 bases from V and 5 bases from J, with 12 bases between. Looked up from germline, CDR1 is SNHLY and CDR2 is FYNNEI. This CDR3 has 14 residues. CDR3 in amino acids: CASSETTAPYGYTF. The CDR3 bases are TGTGCCAGCAGTGAAACTACCGCCCCTTATGGCTACACCTTC.

The chain recombines TRBV19 with TRBJ2-3; 8 bases agree with TRBD2. Per the germline V gene, CDR1 is LNHDA and CDR2 is SQIVND (reference sequence). The CDR3 has 17 residues. V lost 1 base and J lost 0; bases outside the gene matches: 6. This CDR3 is CASSIGSSGWSTDTQYF. DNA for the CDR3: TGTGCCAGTAGTATAGGGTCTAGCGGGTGGAGCACAGATACGCAGTATTTT.

CDR3 nucleotides: TGTGCCAGCAGAGTGATGGGTGCAGGGGGCAGAGGAGAGACCCAGTACTTC. This translates into CASRVMGAGGRGETQYF. V and J are TRBV5-6 and TRBJ2-5; 8 nucleotides agree with TRBD1. Germline V lookup: CDR1 SGHDT, CDR2 YYEEEE. J gave up 4 bases and V 5 bases, and 16 bases lay outside the gene matches. The CDR3 has 17 amino acids. Looking up the rest from reference TRBV5-6 and TRBJ2-5 gives the full variable domain: DAGVTQSPTHLIKTRGQQVTLRCSPKSGHDTVSWYQQALGQGPQFIFQYYEEEERQRGNFPDRFSGHQFPNYSSELNVNALLLGDSALYLCASRVMGAGGRGETQYFGPGTRLLVL.

CDR3 DNA: TGCGCCAGCAGCCAAGCAGATACGCAGTATTTT. This encodes CASSQADTQYF. The gene calls are TRBV10-1 and TRBJ2-3; no clear D. Trimming cost V 6 bases and J 4 bases, with 5 bases left between them. Germline V gene lookup returns CDR1 WNHNN and CDR2 SYGVQD (reference sequence). The CDR3 has 11 residues.

The rearrangement joins TRBV30 to TRBJ2-2; D is possibly TRBD2 (5 bases). Trimming cost V 5 bases and J 8 bases, with 9 bases left between them. Germline V gene lookup returns CDR1 GTSNPN and CDR2 SVGIG (reference sequence). CDR3 length equals 11 residues. In DNA, the CDR3 is TGTGCCTGGGGCCGAGGGGGGGAGCTGTTTTTT. Translating gives CAWGRGGELFF.

The chain is built from TRBV28 and TRBJ1-5, with 7 bases fitting TRBD1. The germline V gene encodes CDR1 MDHEN and CDR2 SYDVKM. The CDR3 is made up of 16 amino acids. Trimming removed 5 bases from V and 2 bases from J; junction bases left unmatched: 9. CDR3 protein: CASSRFEGQRNQPQHF. The CDR3, as DNA: TGTGCCAGCAGTAGATTTGAGGGACAGCGCAATCAGCCCCAGCATTTT.

The chain joins TRBV11-2 to TRBJ2-3, with D perhaps TRBD2 (6 bases). The CDR3 runs to 14 residues. CDR1 and CDR2 from the germline V gene are SGHAT and FQNNGV. The V and J ends lost 1 base and 4 bases respectively, with 9 bases between them. CDR3 nucleotide sequence: TGTGCCAGCAGCTTAGTAGGCGGGGCAGATACGCAGTATTTT. Translation gives CASSLVGGADTQYF.

The V gene is TRBV11-3, the J gene TRBJ2-1; TRBD1 matches 7 bases. The CDR3 runs to 17 residues. Unmatched junction bases numbered 12, after V lost 5 bases and J lost 2 bases. Germline values: CDR1 SGHNT, CDR2 YENEEA. The CDR3 is CASSLQQPGTAYNEQFF. In DNA, the CDR3 is TGTGCCAGCAGCCTCCAACAACCCGGGACAGCCTACAATGAGCAGTTCTTC.

Worth noting for this clone: The junction departs from the called germline gene at one end, perhaps through a read error. The chain carries TRBV5-8 and TRBJ2-3; 8 bases are shared with TRBD2. The CDR3 contains 18 residues. Germline V gene lookup returns CDR1 SGHTS and CDR2 YDEGEE. CDR3 region: CASSYNRYSGASTDTQYF. The CDR3 nucleotides read TGTGCCAGTAGCTATAACCGATATAGCGGGGCTAGCACAGATACGCAGTATTTT.

The chain couples TRBV4-2 to TRBJ1-5; the D is unclear. Looked up from germline, CDR1 is LGHNA and CDR2 is YNFKEQ. This CDR3 spans 12 amino acids. The V and J ends lost 1 base and 7 bases respectively, with 5 bases between them. The CDR3 bases are TGTGCCAGCAGCCAAGTGGACCAGCCCCAGCATTTT. Translating gives CASSQVDQPQHF.

V and J are TRBV7-8 and TRBJ1-1; perhaps TRBD1 as D (5 bases). The V end was cut by 5 bases, the J end by 1 base, with 11 bases between. The length of the CDR3 is 14 residues. Germline CDR1 is SGHVS and CDR2 is FQNEAQ. The CDR3 DNA reads TGTGCCAGCAGCGTCGTAGGGACGAACACTGAAGCTTTCTTT. Its translation is CASSVVGTNTEAFF.

The chain combines TRBV3-1 (or the pseudogene TRBV3-2) with TRBJ1-6; D is uncertain. V was shortened by 6 bases and J by 8 bases, with 17 bases between the two germline ends. Germline V gene sequence: CDR1 LGHDT, CDR2 YNNKEL (reference sequence). The CDR3 has 15 amino acids. CDR3 sequence reads: CASSLRDLGDSPLHF. The DNA for the CDR3 is TGTGCCAGCAGTCTTCGGGATTTAGGAGATTCACCCCTCCACTTT.

The chain is built from TRBV5-4 and TRBJ1-1; TRBD1 is a possible D gene (6 bases). The CDR3 has 15 residues. Looked up from germline, CDR1 is SGHNT and CDR2 is YYREEE (reference sequence). The V and J ends lost 6 bases and 5 bases respectively, with 20 bases between them. DNA of the CDR3: TGTGCCAGCACCTCAGGGGCGTCGGGAGGGACTGAAGCTTTCTTT. Its translation is CASTSGASGGTEAFF.

This chain uses TRBV5-5 with TRBJ1-3; maybe TRBD1 (5 bases). Germline V CDR1 and CDR2: SGHKS, YYEKEE (reference sequence). The CDR3 is 14 residues long. Trimming left V 4 bases short and J 2 bases short, with 10 bases between. The CDR3 sequence: CASSAQAPGNTIYF. The CDR3 bases are TGTGCCAGCAGCGCACAGGCTCCTGGAAACACCATATATTTT.

The V gene is TRBV9, the J gene TRBJ2-6; the match to TRBD2 covers 8 bases. The length of the CDR3 is 17 residues. CDR1 is SGDLS, CDR2 YYNGEE, per germline. The ends lost 0 bases at V and 4 bases at J; junction bases unmatched: 6. CDR3 nucleotide sequence: TGTGCCAGCAGCGTAGCGGGGGGGCAGTCCGGGGCCAACGTCCTGACTTTC. It encodes CASSVAGGQSGANVLTF.

The J gene is TRBJ2-1, the V gene TRBV27, with D unresolved. The CDR3 contains 11 residues. Germline CDR1 is MNHEY and CDR2 is SMNVEV (reference sequence). Trimming cost V 4 bases and J 10 bases, with 8 bases left between them. The CDR3 is CASSWRMEQFF. In DNA, the CDR3 is TGTGCCAGCAGTTGGCGCATGGAGCAGTTCTTC.

J is TRBJ1-6 and V is TRBV19; 7 bases fit TRBD1. The CDR3 length is 14 residues. Looked up from germline, CDR1 is LNHDA and CDR2 is SQIVND (reference sequence). J gave up 5 bases and V 4 bases, and 2 bases lay outside the gene matches. CDR3 bases: TGTGCCAGTAGTAGAACAGGGGATAATTCACCCCTCCACTTT. As protein: CASSRTGDNSPLHF. Full variable domain (outside the CDR3, taken from reference TRBV19 and TRBJ1-6): DGGITQSPKYLFRKEGQNVTLSCEQNLNHDAMYWYRQDPGQGLRLIYYSQIVNDFQKGDIAEGYSVSREKKESFPLTVTSAQKNPTAFYLCASSRTGDNSPLHFGNGTRLTVT.

The rearrangement uses TRBV3-1 (or the pseudogene TRBV3-2) and TRBJ1-1; D might be TRBD1 (5 bases). Trimming left V 4 bases short and J 6 bases short, with 12 bases between. CDR3 length equals 13 residues. Germline values: CDR1 LGHDT, CDR2 YNNKEL (reference sequence). The CDR3 spells CASSLPGGSEAFF. Written as DNA, the CDR3 is TGTGCCAGCAGCCTTCCGGGGGGGTCTGAAGCTTTCTTT.

V is TRBV6-5 and J is TRBJ1-1; TRBD1 is a possible D gene (5 bases). CDR1 and CDR2 from the germline V gene are MNHEY and SVGAGI. The V end was cut by 6 bases, the J end by 7 bases, with 15 bases between. The CDR3 consists of 13 residues. The CDR3 DNA follows: TGTGCCAGCAGGGGACCGTTTTCCGGTGAAGCTTTCTTT. This sequence encodes CASRGPFSGEAFF.

The chain couples TRBV18 to TRBJ1-5, with unresolved D. Germline V gene data show CDR1 as KGHSH and CDR2 as LQKENI. V lost 4 bases and J lost 4, with 11 bases in between. CDR3 length equals 14 residues. The CDR3 nucleotides are TGTGCCAGCTCACAGACGGGAAAAAATCAGCCCCAGCATTTT. Translation gives CASSQTGKNQPQHF.

The chain combines TRBV6-5 with TRBJ2-1, with 7 bases identical to TRBD2. J gave up 8 bases and V 4 bases, and 8 bases lay outside the gene matches. CDR1 and CDR2 from the germline V gene are MNHEY and SVGAGI. The CDR3 length is 14 residues. CDR3 DNA: TGTGCCAGCAGTTCACGGGCCCGGGGGGATGAGCAGTTCTTC. It yields the protein CASSSRARGDEQFF.

The J gene is TRBJ1-2, the V gene TRBV18, with D perhaps TRBD1 (5 bases). V lost 1 base, J lost 4 bases, and 13 bases lay in between. The CDR3 is 15 amino acids. CDR1 and CDR2 from the germline V gene are KGHSH and LQKENI. The CDR3 reads CASSPLGGSTYGYTF. In DNA, the CDR3 is TGTGCCAGCTCACCACTCGGGGGTTCCACCTATGGCTACACCTTC.

J is TRBJ1-1 and V is TRBV19; 8 positions match TRBD1. V was clipped by 3 bases and J by 5 bases; unmatched bases: 5. Germline CDR1 and CDR2: LNHDA and SQIVND (reference sequence). This CDR3 contains 14 residues. The CDR3 reads CASSINNRGTEAFF. The CDR3 coding sequence is TGTGCCAGTAGTATCAACAACAGGGGGACTGAAGCTTTCTTT.

This clone was picked up one time. CDR3: CASSSRVGARETQYF. CDR3 sequence (DNA): TGTGCCAGCAGCTCCAGGGTTGGGGCTCGGGAGACCCAGTACTTC. The chain employs TRBV5-6 and TRBJ2-5; weak D call: TRBD1 (5 bases). Trimming took 3 bases from V and 5 from J, leaving 17 bases between them. There are 15 residues in the CDR3. Germline CDR1 is SGHDT and CDR2 is YYEEEE. The variable domain in full, completed from reference TRBV5-6 and TRBJ2-5, reads DAGVTQSPTHLIKTRGQQVTLRCSPKSGHDTVSWYQQALGQGPQFIFQYYEEEERQRGNFPDRFSGHQFPNYSSELNVNALLLGDSALYLCASSSRVGARETQYFGPGTRLLVL.

This clone was counted a single time. The chain couples TRBV7-3 to TRBJ2-5; no definite D call. The CDR3 runs to 14 residues. Germline lookup yields CDR1 SGHTA and CDR2 FQGTGA. The V and J ends lost 2 bases and 2 bases respectively, with 9 bases between them. CDR3 in amino acids: CASSLRVRQETQYF. CDR3 sequence (DNA): TGTGCCAGCAGCTTACGGGTCCGGCAAGAGACCCAGTACTTC.